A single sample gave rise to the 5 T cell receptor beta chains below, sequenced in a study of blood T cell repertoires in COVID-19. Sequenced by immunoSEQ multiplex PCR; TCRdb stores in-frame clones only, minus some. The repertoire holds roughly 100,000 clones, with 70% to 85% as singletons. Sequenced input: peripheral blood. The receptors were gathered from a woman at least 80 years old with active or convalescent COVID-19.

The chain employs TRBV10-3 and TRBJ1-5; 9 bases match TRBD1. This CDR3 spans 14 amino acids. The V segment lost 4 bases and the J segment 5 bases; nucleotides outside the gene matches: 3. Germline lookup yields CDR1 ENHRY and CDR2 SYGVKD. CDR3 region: CAISGTGDYQPQHF. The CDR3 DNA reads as TGTGCCATCAGTGGGACAGGGGATTATCAGCCCCAGCATTTT.

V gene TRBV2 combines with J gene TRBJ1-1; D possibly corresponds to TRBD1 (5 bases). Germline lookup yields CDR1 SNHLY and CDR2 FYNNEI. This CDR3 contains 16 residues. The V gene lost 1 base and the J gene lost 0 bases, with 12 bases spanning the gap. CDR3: CASSEGGGSVNTEAFF. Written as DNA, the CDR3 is TGTGCCAGCAGTGAAGGGGGGGGGTCGGTGAACACTGAAGCTTTCTTT. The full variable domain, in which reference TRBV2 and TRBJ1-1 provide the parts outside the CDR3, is EPEVTQTPSHQVTQMGQEVILRCVPISNHLYFYWYRQILGQKVEFLVSFYNNEISEKSEIFDDQFSVERPDGSNFTLKIRSTKLEDSAMYFCASSEGGGSVNTEAFFGQGTRLTVV.

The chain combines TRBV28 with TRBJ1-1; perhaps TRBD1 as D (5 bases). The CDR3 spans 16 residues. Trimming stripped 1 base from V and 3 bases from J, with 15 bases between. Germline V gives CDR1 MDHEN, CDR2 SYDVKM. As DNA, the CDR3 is TGTGCCAGCAGTTTATTGCTTGGGGGGAGGGACACTGAAGCTTTCTTT. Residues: CASSLLLGGRDTEAFF.

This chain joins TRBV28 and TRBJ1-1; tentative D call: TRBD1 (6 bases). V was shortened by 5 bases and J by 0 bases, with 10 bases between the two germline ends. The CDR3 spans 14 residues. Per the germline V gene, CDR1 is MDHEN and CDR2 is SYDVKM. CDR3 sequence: CASSLQGLNTEAFF. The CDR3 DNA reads TGTGCCAGCAGTCTACAGGGATTGAACACTGAAGCTTTCTTT.

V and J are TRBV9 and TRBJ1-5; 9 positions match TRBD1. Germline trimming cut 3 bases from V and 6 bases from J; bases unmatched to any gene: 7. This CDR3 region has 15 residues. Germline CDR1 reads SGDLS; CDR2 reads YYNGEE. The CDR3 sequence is CASSEGQGYGQPQHF. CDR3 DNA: TGTGCCAGCAGCGAGGGACAGGGCTATGGTCAGCCCCAGCATTTT.